The 13 T cell receptor beta chains in this list originate from one sample, sequenced in a study of T cells in Graves' hyperthyroidism and ophthalmopathy. RNA transcripts gave rise to amplified TCR beta CDR3 regions. The HTBI primer set drove a first-round RT-PCR of the TCR CDR3. TCRdb re-derived calls from the multiplex PCR reads in MiXCR, one entry per CDR3 protein. Of roughly 420,000 distinct CDR3 sequences listed, around 13% were seen once; the top ten hold about 5%. The sequenced sample consisted of blood. These receptors were collected from a woman aged 18-35 years with Graves' hyperthyroidism.

This clonotype has a count of ten or more. The CDR3 nucleotides are TGTGCCAGCAGGGGGGTCGGCCTCAGCACAGATACGCAGTATTTT. Its translation is CASRGVGLSTDTQYF. The chain carries TRBV27 and TRBJ2-3, with D perhaps matching TRBD1 or TRBD2 (5 bases each). The CDR3 has 15 amino acids. V dropped 6 bases and J dropped 0 bases, with 13 bases sitting between them. Germline CDR1 reads MNHEY; CDR2 reads SMNVEV (reference sequence).

V and J are TRBV9 and TRBJ1-4; TRBD1 matches at 12 bases. Per germline, CDR1 SGDLS and CDR2 YYNGEE. The CDR3 sequence is 15 residues long. With 2 bases clipped from V and 6 bases from J, the junction kept 2 bases outside the gene matches. CDR3 amino acids: CASSVGTGGDEKLFF. The DNA for the CDR3 is TGTGCCAGCAGCGTGGGGACAGGGGGCGATGAAAAACTGTTTTTT. The full variable domain, completed using reference TRBV9 and TRBJ1-4, is DSGVTQTPKHLITATGQRVTLRCSPRSGDLSVYWYQQSLDQGLQFLIQYYNGEERAKGNILERFSAQQFPDLHSELNLSSLELGDSALYFCASSVGTGGDEKLFFGSGTQLSVL.

This rearrangement joins TRBV11-3 to TRBJ2-2, with D possibly TRBD2 on 5 matching bases. Looked up from germline, CDR1 is SGHNT and CDR2 is YENEEA. V was clipped by 4 bases and J by 2 bases, with 11 bases between them. This CDR3 has 15 amino acids. The CDR3 nucleotides read TGTGCCAGCAGCTCCACGGGGAGTAACACCGGGGAGCTGTTTTTT. It codes for CASSSTGSNTGELFF.

A note on this clonotype: A much larger clone is a single base away; this may be a read error. The V gene is TRBV27, the J gene TRBJ2-3, with TRBD2 matching over 9 bases. V shed 3 bases and J 0 bases; nucleotides not matched to a gene: 4. CDR1 is MNHEY, CDR2 SMNVEV, per germline (reference sequence). This CDR3 spans 16 amino acids. CDR3 sequence reads: CASSLLAGISTDTQYF. The CDR3 DNA follows: TGTGCCAGCAGTTTGCTAGCGGGAATCAGCACAGATACGCAGTATTTT.

This clonotype was detected many times. The chain carries TRBV20-1 and TRBJ1-1; 7 nucleotides line up with TRBD1. V lost 4 bases and J lost 0; bases outside the gene matches: 2. The CDR3 spans 13 residues. Germline CDR1 is DFQATT and CDR2 is SNEGSKA (reference sequence). The CDR3 spells CSAKQGMNTEAFF. CDR3 nucleotides: TGCAGTGCTAAACAGGGGATGAACACTGAAGCTTTCTTT.

The V and J genes are TRBV3-1 and TRBJ2-2; the D is unclear. Trimming pared 6 bases from V and 0 bases from J, leaving 8 bases between. This CDR3 is 14 amino acids long. In germline, CDR1 is LGHDT, CDR2 YNNKEL (reference sequence). The CDR3 protein is CASRDVSNTGELFF. The CDR3 DNA sequence: TGTGCCAGCAGGGATGTATCGAACACCGGGGAGCTGTTTTTT.

In the case of this clonotype: The junction and the germline gene differ at one end; a read error may be behind it. This chain links TRBV11-2 with TRBJ2-5; D unresolved. There are 15 residues in the CDR3. The V gene's germline CDR1 is SGHAT and CDR2 FQNNGV. CDR3 sequence: CASSLGSRTQETRYF. As DNA, the CDR3 is TGTGCCAGCAGCTTGGGATCTAGGACGCAAGAGACCCGGTACTTC.

The rearrangement uses TRBV29-1 and TRBJ1-6; 8 positions match TRBD1. The CDR3 is 14 residues long. The ends lost 7 bases at V and 7 bases at J; junction bases unmatched: 9. The germline gives CDR1 SQVTM, CDR2 ANQGSEA. The DNA for the CDR3 is TGCAGCGCTAGCGAAGGACAGGGAAATTCACCCCTCCACTTT. Protein sequence: CSASEGQGNSPLHF.

This clonotype was recorded many times. The chain employs TRBV7-2 and TRBJ1-1; D uncertain. The CDR3 is made up of 13 amino acids. Trimming left V 2 bases short and J 1 base short, with 5 bases between. Germline V gene sequence: CDR1 SGHTA, CDR2 FQGNSA. CDR3 loop: CASSLSRNTEAFF. CDR3 in DNA: TGTGCCAGCAGCTTAAGTAGGAACACTGAAGCTTTCTTT.

This clonotype appeared many times. V is TRBV11-2 and J is TRBJ1-1; D is ambiguous. Germline assignment: CDR1 SGHAT and CDR2 FQNNGV. The CDR3 contains 16 residues. Trimming shortened V by 0 bases and J by 0 bases, and 11 bases separated the two germline ends. The CDR3 sequence is CASSLDGQTLNTEAFF. The DNA of the CDR3 is TGTGCCAGCAGCTTAGATGGTCAGACCCTGAACACTGAAGCTTTCTTT.

The rearrangement joins TRBV6-1 to TRBJ2-7; D is tentatively TRBD1 or TRBD2 (5 bases each). The CDR3 is made up of 15 amino acids. Germline-derived CDR1 and CDR2 are MNHNS and SASEGT. V was trimmed by 0 bases and J by 3 bases, leaving 12 bases between them. The CDR3 reads CASSEALGGGYEQYF. As DNA, the CDR3 is TGTGCCAGCAGTGAAGCGCTAGGTGGGGGCTACGAGCAGTACTTC.

The V and J genes are TRBV13 and TRBJ1-2, with D maybe TRBD1 (6 bases). The CDR3 has 14 amino acids. V was trimmed by 5 bases and J by 6 bases, leaving 16 bases between them. Germline assignment: CDR1 PRHDT and CDR2 FYEKMQ (reference sequence). The CDR3 reads CASSVRDNVNGYTF. DNA for the CDR3: TGTGCCAGCAGCGTCCGGGACAATGTAAATGGCTACACCTTC. The complete variable domain, with remaining parts taken from reference TRBV13 and TRBJ1-2, reads AAGVIQSPRHLIKEKRETATLKCYPIPRHDTVYWYQQGPGQDPQFLISFYEKMQSDKGSIPDRFSAQQFSDYHSELNMSSLELGDSALYFCASSVRDNVNGYTFGSGTRLTVV.

Comments on this clonotype: A read error may be the cause here, since a much bigger clone is one base away. The rearrangement links TRBV7-2 to TRBJ2-7; TRBD1 matches 8 bases. V trimming: 5 bases; J trimming: 7 bases; junction bases outside the gene matches: 4. The germline V gene encodes CDR1 SGHTA and CDR2 FQGNSA. The CDR3 covers 12 residues. This CDR3 is CASSLRDREQYF. CDR3 sequence (DNA): TGTGCCAGCAGCCTCCGGGACAGGGAGCAGTACTTC.